The text below deals with one T cell receptor (beta chain). Its target is not known. The authors sorted CD4+ and CD8+ T cells from PBMCs. Reverse transcription of extracted RNA yielded cDNA, which provided the sequencing template. Sequencing was performed with immunoSEQ multiplex PCR; in TCRdb, only in-frame clones are kept and a portion is missing. The sample has 140,000 to 150,000 clones; around 62% are singletons. The sample comes from a study of CD8+ T cells in alopecia areata. Points from the study as a whole: Alopecia totalis/universalis scalp especially showed more expanded CD8+ clones than normal scalp. TCRs were shared less clearly across patients than in mice, possibly for HLA-related reasons. Scalp samples also yield sequences from resident alphabeta T cells of normal skin.

The CDR3 runs to 13 residues. Between the trimmed V and J ends, which lost 2 bases and 4 bases, there was a span of 10 bases. Germline assignment: CDR1 SGHDT and CDR2 YYEEEE. The sequenced material came from CD8+ T cells sorted from blood. This clonotype originated in a human donor in good health. This chain joins TRBV5-6 and TRBJ2-7, with D uncertain. CDR3 sequence reads: CASSLMAGYEQYF. DNA for the CDR3: TGTGCCAGCAGCTTAATGGCAGGTTACGAGCAGTACTTC.